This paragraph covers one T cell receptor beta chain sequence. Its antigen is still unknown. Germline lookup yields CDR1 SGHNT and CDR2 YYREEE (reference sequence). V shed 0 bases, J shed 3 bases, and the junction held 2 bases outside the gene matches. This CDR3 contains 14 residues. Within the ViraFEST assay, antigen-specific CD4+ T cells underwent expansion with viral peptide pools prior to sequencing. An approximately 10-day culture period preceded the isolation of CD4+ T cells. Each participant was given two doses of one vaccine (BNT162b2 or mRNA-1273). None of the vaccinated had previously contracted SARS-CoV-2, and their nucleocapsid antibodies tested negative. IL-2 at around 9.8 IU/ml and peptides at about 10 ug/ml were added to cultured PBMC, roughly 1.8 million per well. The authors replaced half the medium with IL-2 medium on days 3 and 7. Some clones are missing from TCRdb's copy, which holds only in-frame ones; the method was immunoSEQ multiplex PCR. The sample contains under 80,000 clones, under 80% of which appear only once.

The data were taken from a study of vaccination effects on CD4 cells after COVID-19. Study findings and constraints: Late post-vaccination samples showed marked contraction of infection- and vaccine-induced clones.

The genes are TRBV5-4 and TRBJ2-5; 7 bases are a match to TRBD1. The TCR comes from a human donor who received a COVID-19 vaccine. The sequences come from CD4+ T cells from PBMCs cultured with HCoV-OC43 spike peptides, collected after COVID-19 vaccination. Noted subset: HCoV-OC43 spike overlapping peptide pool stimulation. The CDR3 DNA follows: TGTGCCAGCAGCTTGGCGGGACAGAAAGAGACCCAGTACTTC. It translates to CASSLAGQKETQYF. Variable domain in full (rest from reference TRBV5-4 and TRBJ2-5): ETGVTQSPTHLIKTRGQQVTLRCSSQSGHNTVSWYQQALGQGPQFIFQYYREEENGRGNFPPRFSGLQFPNYSSELNVNALELDDSALYLCASSLAGQKETQYFGPGTRLLVL.